The following is a TCR beta chain sequence with its context. This clone has a handful of counts. The antigen this receptor binds is unknown. There are no base qualities to consult, and no much larger clone falls within one base. This sample was included in a study of shared clonotypes between healthy human individuals (dated by TCRdb to about 2020). With regard to the full study: The cohort included three men and a couple of women between 18 and 49 years of age. For each donor, three plates each were used for CD4 naive and CD4 memory, two plates were used for CD8 naive, and one plate was used for CD8 memory. To estimate repertoire size and how much clonotypes are shared between individuals, the study performed deep sequencing of blood TCR repertoires from a few healthy adults. Different laboratories and diverse techniques were used to prepare libraries and sequence TCR repertoires, to increase sequencing depth and limit assay-specific biases. Between about 0.8 and 9.5 billion PBMCs per donor were obtained by leukapheresis.

Overall results and qualifications from the work: Around 5.4% of naive CD4, around 3.6% of naive CD8, about 2.1% of memory CD4, and over 0.35% of memory CD8 clonotypes were shared across several donors. Estimated clonotype richness was generally larger for naive than for memory subsets. Clonotypes shared by all four sorted-subset donors showed higher generation probabilities than non-shared clonotypes. Pairwise subsampling led to the expectation that sequencing depth would affect the degree of clonotype sharing among donors. Only blood was sampled, and tissue TCR repertoires likely differ from those in blood. Incomplete sequencing was indicated by rarefaction of sorted-subset datasets, despite the large sequencing depth. The small number of donors limited the genetic and exposure-history diversity represented.

Inclusive of the bounding cysteine and phenylalanine, the CDR3 is 13 residues long. Only the CDR3 region is kept as DNA, spanning 39 bases read in frame from base 1. Via the germline V gene (reference sequence), CDR1 is SGHAT and CDR2 FQDESV. From V the trimming removes 5 bases and from J it removes 8 bases, while the gene matches leave 4 bases of the junction unaccounted for. TCR CDR3 regions were amplified from genomic DNA by multiplex PCR using the deep immunoSEQ assay. For each cell subset, the extracted genomic DNA was distributed evenly across all wells of several immunoSEQ 96-well plates, and each plate served as one replicate. For sorted subsets, around 0.2 ug of genomic DNA, equivalent to 25,000 to 35,000 T cell genomes, went into each replicate PCR. The purified libraries were quantified using a Qubit 3.0 fluorometer, sized with a Bioanalyzer 2100, and then quantified again using the KAPA Library Quantification kit. Each immunoSEQ 96-well plate was sequenced on its own single-read 150-cycle Illumina NextSeq 550 flow cell. The paper's processing steps were these. The immunoSEQ output contained only junctional sequences without quality scores, so filtering could not match that applied to full-length reads. Sequences were annotated with PyIR, a Python wrapper for IgBLAST v1.9, using IMGT germline references to assign V/J genes and CDR3. Any read was removed if the V/J assignment was weak (E-value above 1e-6), the CDR3 was missing, or the read contained stop codons, out-of-frame junctions, or ambiguous translated residues. A V3J clonotype was defined by an identical inferred V gene, J gene, and CDR3 amino acid sequence. Percentage overlap between repertoires was computed as shared unique clonotypes divided by the size of the smaller repertoire. Three approaches were used to assess repertoire richness: RTK rarefaction, the Chao1 estimator, and Recon v2.1 estimates of unobserved clonotypes. Generation probabilities were computed with OLGA for all TCRbeta clonotypes obtained by the gDNA method from several donors. Imported from immuneACCESS, the table was reduced by TCRdb to in-frame sequences with V and J called. These copies leave out some clones; in studies compared against another copy, an unresolved V gene accounts for under half, and the cause of the remainder is not known. The DNA was the basis for D and trimming; V, J and clone size are from that table. The sample table records millions of clones; around 96% of these occur just once. Roughly 1% of the sample is held by the ten biggest clonotypes.

For the CD8 naive samples, CD45RO-negative cells were positively selected for CCR7, yielding a CD45RA+CCR7+ population from which TemRA cells were excluded. Healthy HIV-negative adults with no recently reported acute infections or vaccinations were included as donors. Every donor was a Caucasian adult living in Nashville, Tennessee, USA. Blood was obtained by leukapheresis, after which PBMCs were separated by Ficoll-Histopaque density gradient centrifugation and cryopreserved in liquid nitrogen vapor phase. Analytical flow cytometry was used to check the purity and quantity of each magnetically sorted T cell population. Each sorted fraction had its genomic DNA isolated and then quantified by UV absorbance on a Nanodrop 2000c.

The specimen sequenced was naive CD8+ T cells sorted from blood. The cell subset or site label, as the study defines it: CD45RA+CCR7+. The sequence was collected from a man aged 18 to 35 in good health. The sequence links TRBV11-1 to TRBJ2-2; 8 bases in between match TRBD2. CDR3 reads: CASSSSGAGELFF. The bases are TGTGCCAGCAGCAGTAGCGGGGCTGGGGAGCTGTTTTTT.